Below are 5 T cell receptor beta chains sequenced from a single sample in a study of blood T cells in healthy people across ages. The second PCR ran roughly 7 to 12 cycles with a sample-barcoded 5' primer and J-beta primers. TCRdb re-called the 5' RACE reads through MiXCR, storing one row per CDR3 protein. In the table there are about 650,000 distinct CDR3 sequences, about 30% of which are singletons. Sequencing was carried out using blood. All receptors come from a woman older than 75 in good health.

This clonotype was recorded at least ten times. This chain uses TRBV5-1 with TRBJ2-5, with D possibly being TRBD1 (6 bases). CDR1 SGHRS and CDR2 YFSETQ come from the germline V gene. The CDR3 contains 16 residues. V dropped 4 bases and J dropped 5 bases, with 21 bases sitting between them. CDR3 loop: CASSRASTGNFETQYF. The DNA of the CDR3 is TGCGCCAGCAGCCGTGCCTCTACAGGGAACTTTGAGACCCAGTACTTC.

The chain has TRBV7-2 and TRBJ2-5; perhaps TRBD1 as D (6 bases). The DNA matches TRBJ2-7 better at its end, which makes the J call doubtful. The germline gives CDR1 SGHTA, CDR2 FQGNSA. This CDR3 comprises 14 residues. In nucleotides, the CDR3 is TGTGCCAGCAGCTCAGGGGCAGGCTACTACGAGCAGTACTTC. Translated: CASSSGAGYYEQYF.

The sample holds many counts of this clonotype. This chain links TRBV9 with TRBJ2-7, with a weak D call TRBD2 (5 bases). V was clipped by 4 bases and J by 3 bases, with 20 bases between them. The V gene's germline CDR1 is SGDLS and CDR2 YYNGEE. The CDR3 consists of 16 residues. The CDR3 here is CASSPYRAGRSYEQYF. CDR3 nucleotide sequence: TGTGCCAGCAGCCCCTACCGGGCGGGCAGGAGCTACGAGCAGTACTTC.

This clonotype was seen many times. The CDR3, as DNA: TGTGCCAGCAGCTTTGGGACACGAGTTGAAGATACGCAGTATTTT. Translated, it gives CASSFGTRVEDTQYF. This rearrangement joins TRBV5-6 to TRBJ2-3, with D possibly TRBD1 on 6 matching bases. CDR1 is SGHDT and CDR2 is YYEEEE in the germline V gene. This CDR3 is 15 amino acids long. Trimming left V 2 bases short and J 5 bases short, with 15 bases between.

This clonotype showed up many times. The rearrangement joins TRBV6-5 to TRBJ1-2, with 10 bases that match TRBD1. CDR1 and CDR2 from the germline V gene are MNHEY and SVGAGI. The J segment lost 4 bases and the V segment lost 2 bases, leaving 7 bases of the junction unmatched. This CDR3 is built from 16 residues. DNA of the CDR3: TGTGCCAGCAGTTACCTGGACAGGGGGACTCGCTATGGCTACACCTTC. Protein sequence: CASSYLDRGTRYGYTF.